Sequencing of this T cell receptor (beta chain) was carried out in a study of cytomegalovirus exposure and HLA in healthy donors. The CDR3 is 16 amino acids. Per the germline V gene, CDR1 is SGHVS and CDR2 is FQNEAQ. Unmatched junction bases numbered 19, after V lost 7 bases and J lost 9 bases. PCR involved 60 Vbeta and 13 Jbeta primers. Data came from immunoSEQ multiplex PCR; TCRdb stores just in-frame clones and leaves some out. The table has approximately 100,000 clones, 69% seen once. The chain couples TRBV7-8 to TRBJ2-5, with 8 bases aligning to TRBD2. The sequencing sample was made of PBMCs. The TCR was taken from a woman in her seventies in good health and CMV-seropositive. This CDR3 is CASNVGTSGLGRAQYF. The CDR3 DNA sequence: TGTGCCAGCAACGTAGGGACATCGGGACTAGGTCGGGCCCAGTACTTC.